The 31 T cell receptor beta chains listed next were all sequenced from one sample in a study of blood T cell repertoires in COVID-19. Generated by immunoSEQ multiplex PCR, the TCRdb table keeps only in-frame clones and is missing some. The sample carries hundreds of thousands of clones, roughly 79% recorded once. Source material: peripheral blood. The receptor source for this set is an elderly woman with COVID-19, enrolled during active disease.

The V gene is TRBV3-1 (or the pseudogene TRBV3-2), the J gene TRBJ2-2; D is unresolved. The CDR3 has 15 residues. CDR1 LGHDT and CDR2 YNNKEL come from the germline V gene (reference sequence). V was clipped by 1 base and J by 4 bases, with 10 bases between them. CDR3 in DNA: TGTGCCAGCAGCCAAGTCGAGGTTGTCACCGGGGAGCTGTTTTTT. This sequence encodes CASSQVEVVTGELFF.

The rearrangement links TRBV24-1 to TRBJ2-2; 9 bases are shared with TRBD2. The CDR3 consists of 18 residues. Germline assignment: CDR1 KGHDR and CDR2 SFDVKD. J lost 6 bases, V lost 4 bases, and 14 bases had no gene match. CDR3 sequence: CATSEPPVVAGAAGELFF. Here the CDR3 DNA reads TGTGCCACCAGTGAACCCCCCGTCGTAGCGGGAGCGGCCGGGGAGCTGTTTTTT.

This chain connects TRBV30 to TRBJ2-2; 8 bases map to TRBD2. Germline trimming cut 7 bases from V and 5 bases from J; bases unmatched to any gene: 12. Germline CDR1 and CDR2: GTSNPN and SVGIG (reference sequence). CDR3 size: 15 residues. The CDR3 spells CASVAGLGLTGELFF. CDR3 coding DNA: TGTGCCTCGGTAGCGGGACTTGGGTTGACCGGGGAGCTGTTTTTT.

The table lists this clone with a count of one. The CDR3 is CASSQRAIPMNTEAFF. The CDR3 DNA reads as TGTGCCAGCTCGCAGCGAGCAATACCTATGAACACTGAAGCTTTCTTT. V usage is TRBV5-5 and J usage is TRBJ1-1, with no clear D. V was trimmed by 7 bases and J by 0 bases, leaving 19 bases between them. CDR1 SGHKS and CDR2 YYEKEE come from the germline V gene (reference sequence). CDR3 size: 16 residues.

The chain employs TRBV5-1 and TRBJ2-6; D is uncertain. CDR3 length equals 15 residues. The germline V gene has CDR1 SGHRS and CDR2 YFSETQ. Between the trimmed V and J ends, which lost 6 bases and 0 bases, there was a span of 10 bases. The CDR3 nucleotides read TGCGCCAGCAAGCCCAATCTCTCTGGGGCCAACGTCCTGACTTTC. The encoded protein is CASKPNLSGANVLTF.

The chain links TRBV19 to TRBJ1-1; D remains ambiguous. CDR1 and CDR2 (germline): LNHDA, SQIVND (reference sequence). The length of the CDR3 is 13 residues. V was shortened by 3 bases and J by 0 bases, with 5 bases between the two germline ends. Written as DNA, the CDR3 is TGTGCCAGTAGTATCCTCTTGAACACTGAAGCTTTCTTT. This sequence encodes CASSILLNTEAFF.

This rearrangement joins TRBV18 to TRBJ2-7, with 7 bases identical to TRBD2. CDR3 size: 12 residues. With 3 bases clipped from V and 7 bases from J, the junction kept 3 bases outside the gene matches. From germline, CDR1 is KGHSH and CDR2 LQKENI. This CDR3 reads CASSPGTIEQYF. In DNA form, the CDR3 reads TGTGCCAGCTCACCTGGGACTATTGAGCAGTACTTC. Based on the CDR3 plus reference TRBV18 and TRBJ2-7, the full variable domain is NAGVMQNPRHLVRRRGQEARLRCSPMKGHSHVYWYRQLPEEGLKFMVYLQKENIIDESGMPKERFSAEFPKEGPSILRIQQVVRGDSAAYFCASSPGTIEQYFGPGTRLTVT.

The chain couples TRBV3-1 (or the pseudogene TRBV3-2) to TRBJ2-7, with 9 bases identical to TRBD2. CDR1 and CDR2 from the germline V gene are LGHDT and YNNKEL (reference sequence). The CDR3 consists of 17 residues. V was clipped by 1 base and J by 0 bases; unmatched bases: 7. CDR3 in DNA: TGTGCCAGCAGCCAAGTTAAACTAGCGGGTCTCTCCTACGAGCAGTACTTC. Its translation: CASSQVKLAGLSYEQYF.

V usage is TRBV29-1 and J usage is TRBJ2-2; 8 nucleotides line up with TRBD2. This CDR3 spans 14 amino acids. J gave up 1 base and V 4 bases, and 2 bases lay outside the gene matches. Germline V gene sequence: CDR1 SQVTM, CDR2 ANQGSEA. In DNA form, the CDR3 reads TGCAGCGTTGGCAGCGGGGGGAACACCGGGGAGCTGTTTTTT. This codes for CSVGSGGNTGELFF.

The chain uses TRBV6-2 or TRBV6-3 and TRBJ1-1, with TRBD1 as a possible D gene (5 bases). Germline V gives CDR1 MNHEY, CDR2 SVGEGT. V was pared by 2 bases and J by 3 bases, with 16 bases between. This CDR3 comprises 16 residues. The DNA of the CDR3 is TGTGCCAGCAGTTACAATACCAGGGAGGCGTACACTGAAGCTTTCTTT. This gives the protein CASSYNTREAYTEAFF.

The chain couples TRBV5-4 to TRBJ2-1; 7 positions match TRBD1. The germline gives CDR1 SGHNT, CDR2 YYREEE (reference sequence). The CDR3 length is 16 residues. V trimming: 4 bases; J trimming: 1 base; junction bases outside the gene matches: 8. This CDR3 is CASSPPGQLSYNEQFF. CDR3 DNA: TGTGCCAGCAGCCCGCCGGGACAGCTTTCCTACAATGAGCAGTTCTTC. Drawing the rest from reference TRBV5-4 and TRBJ2-1, the complete variable domain is ETGVTQSPTHLIKTRGQQVTLRCSSQSGHNTVSWYQQALGQGPQFIFQYYREEENGRGNFPPRFSGLQFPNYSSELNVNALELDDSALYLCASSPPGQLSYNEQFFGPGTRLTVL.

The J gene is TRBJ1-2, the V gene TRBV7-2, with D hard to call. From germline, CDR1 is SGHTA and CDR2 FQGNSA. The CDR3 sequence is 14 residues long. V was clipped by 2 bases and J by 6 bases, with 13 bases between them. CDR3 nucleotides: TGTGCCAGCAGCTTATCCCCGGAGGCTCATGGCTACACCTTC. Translated, it gives CASSLSPEAHGYTF. Together with reference TRBV7-2 and TRBJ1-2, the CDR3 gives the full variable domain: GAGVSQSPSNKVTEKGKDVELRCDPISGHTALYWYRQSLGQGLEFLIYFQGNSAPDKSGLPSDRFSAERTGGSVSTLTIQRTQQEDSAVYLCASSLSPEAHGYTFGSGTRLTVV.

The genes are TRBV9 and TRBJ2-1, with TRBD1 matching 8 bases. V shed 8 bases, J shed 6 bases, and the junction held 10 bases outside the gene matches. There are 14 residues in the CDR3. Per the germline V gene, CDR1 is SGDLS and CDR2 is YYNGEE. The CDR3 DNA sequence: TGTGCCAGTACCCTGACAGGGGTGAGCAATGAGCAGTTCTTC. Protein sequence: CASTLTGVSNEQFF.

The chain recombines TRBV5-4 with TRBJ2-5; tentatively, D is TRBD1 (5 bases). Trimming cost V 4 bases and J 4 bases, with 14 bases left between them. The CDR3 extends over 14 amino acids. Per germline, CDR1 SGHNT and CDR2 YYREEE (reference sequence). CDR3 in DNA: TGTGCCAGCAGCGCGCAGGGTTTGGGAGAGACCCAGTACTTC. This gives the protein CASSAQGLGETQYF.

This chain uses TRBV3-1 (or the pseudogene TRBV3-2) with TRBJ2-1, with D possibly matching TRBD2 (6 bases). CDR1 and CDR2 from the germline V gene are LGHDT and YNNKEL (reference sequence). This CDR3 comprises 13 residues. V lost 3 bases and J 6 bases, leaving 9 bases between the germline ends. This chain's CDR3 is CASSQRGFNEQFF. The CDR3 DNA follows: TGTGCCAGCAGCCAGCGGGGCTTCAATGAGCAGTTCTTC.

The V call is TRBV9, the J call TRBJ2-2, with TRBD2 identical over 7 bases. V gave up 0 bases and J gave up 5 bases; unmatched junction bases: 7. The CDR3 contains 16 residues. The germline gives CDR1 SGDLS, CDR2 YYNGEE. The CDR3 nucleotides are TGTGCCAGCAGCGTAGGTCCCTCGGGGGGAACCGGGGAGCTGTTTTTT. It codes for CASSVGPSGGTGELFF. The variable domain in full, with the rest retrieved from reference TRBV9 and TRBJ2-2, is DSGVTQTPKHLITATGQRVTLRCSPRSGDLSVYWYQQSLDQGLQFLIQYYNGEERAKGNILERFSAQQFPDLHSELNLSSLELGDSALYFCASSVGPSGGTGELFFGEGSRLTVL.

The chain couples TRBV3-1 (or the pseudogene TRBV3-2) to TRBJ2-1; 11 nucleotides match TRBD2. CDR1 LGHDT and CDR2 YNNKEL come from the germline V gene (reference sequence). The CDR3 covers 15 residues. With V trimmed by 3 bases and J by 7 bases, 5 bases remained unmatched. CDR3 in amino acids: CASSHFTSGGNEQFF. The CDR3 bases are TGTGCCAGCAGCCATTTTACTAGCGGGGGAAATGAGCAGTTCTTC.

The rearrangement joins TRBV11-2 to TRBJ2-3; perhaps TRBD1 as D (6 bases). Trimming shortened V by 4 bases and J by 2 bases, and 13 bases separated the two germline ends. CDR3 length equals 15 residues. Germline-derived CDR1 and CDR2 are SGHAT and FQNNGV. The chain's CDR3 is CASSWGPLFTDTQYF. The CDR3 bases are TGTGCCAGCAGCTGGGGGCCCCTTTTCACAGATACGCAGTATTTT. Drawing the rest from reference TRBV11-2 and TRBJ2-3, the complete variable domain is EAGVAQSPRYKIIEKRQSVAFWCNPISGHATLYWYQQILGQGPKLLIQFQNNGVVDDSQLPKDRFSAERLKGVDSTLKIQPAKLEDSAVYLCASSWGPLFTDTQYFGPGTRLTVL.

The chain uses TRBV5-4 and TRBJ1-6, with D maybe TRBD1 (6 bases). V lost 2 bases and J 8 bases, leaving 14 bases between the germline ends. CDR3 length: 15 amino acids. CDR1 and CDR2 from the germline V gene are SGHNT and YYREEE (reference sequence). CDR3 in DNA: TGTGCCAGCAGCTTAGGATCAGGGGCGGATTCACCCCTCCACTTT. Protein: CASSLGSGADSPLHF.

The rearrangement links TRBV2 to TRBJ1-5; the match to TRBD1 covers 8 bases. Germline CDR1 is SNHLY and CDR2 is FYNNEI. This CDR3 has 15 residues. The V gene end was trimmed by 6 bases and the J gene end by 4 bases; junction bases not matched to a gene: 8. In DNA form, the CDR3 reads TGTGCCAGCAGCTGGGACAGGAGAGATAATCAGCCCCAGCATTTT. Protein: CASSWDRRDNQPQHF.

CDR3 loop: CAISEGKGGDQPQHF. The CDR3 DNA sequence: TGTGCCATCAGTGAAGGTAAAGGAGGAGATCAGCCCCAGCATTTT. The chain employs TRBV10-3 and TRBJ1-5; D is undetermined. The germline V and J ends were trimmed by 3 bases and 5 bases, with 14 bases remaining between them. The CDR3 is made up of 15 amino acids. CDR1 is ENHRY, CDR2 SYGVKD, per germline.

The chain recombines TRBV30 with TRBJ1-5; D is uncertain. The CDR3 has 13 amino acids. CDR1 and CDR2 (germline): GTSNPN, SVGIG (reference sequence). V was trimmed by 1 base and J by 4 bases, leaving 8 bases between them. CDR3 amino acids: CAWSAGKNQPQHF. DNA for the CDR3: TGTGCCTGGAGTGCGGGGAAGAATCAGCCCCAGCATTTT.

This chain connects TRBV18 to TRBJ1-4; D unresolved. Germline V gene data show CDR1 as KGHSH and CDR2 as LQKENI. V was trimmed by 3 bases and J by 8 bases, leaving 13 bases between them. The CDR3 spans 14 residues. This CDR3 is CASSPRRGEEKLFF. The DNA of the CDR3 is TGTGCCAGCTCACCGAGGCGAGGCGAGGAAAAACTGTTTTTT.

CDR3 loop: CASSLVGASDTQYF. CDR3 sequence (DNA): TGTGCCAGCAGCTTGGTGGGGGCCTCAGATACGCAGTATTTT. The chain carries TRBV7-3 and TRBJ2-3, with a weak D call TRBD1 (6 bases). V was shortened by 3 bases and J by 4 bases, with 11 bases between the two germline ends. Germline V lookup: CDR1 SGHTA, CDR2 FQGTGA. This CDR3 has 14 residues.

The CDR3 coding sequence is TGTGCCAGCAGCCGCGTCCTAGAACTCCAAGAGACCCAGTACTTC. Translation: CASSRVLELQETQYF. This rearrangement joins TRBV5-5 to TRBJ2-5; no definite D call. In germline, CDR1 is SGHKS, CDR2 YYEKEE (reference sequence). Trimming stripped 4 bases from V and 1 base from J, with 14 bases between. The CDR3 is 15 amino acids. Based on the CDR3 plus reference TRBV5-5 and TRBJ2-5, the full variable domain is DAGVTQSPTHLIKTRGQQVTLRCSPISGHKSVSWYQQVLGQGPQFIFQYYEKEERGRGNFPDRFSARQFPNYSSELNVNALLLGDSALYLCASSRVLELQETQYFGPGTRLLVL.

This clone has only one observation. This rearrangement joins TRBV6-1 to TRBJ1-1; D is undetermined. The CDR3 length is 15 residues. Trimming stripped 2 bases from V and 1 base from J, with 11 bases between. CDR1 and CDR2 from the germline V gene are MNHNS and SASEGT. CDR3 loop: CASSEWSGPNTEAFF. The DNA for the CDR3 is TGTGCCAGCAGTGAATGGTCTGGGCCGAACACTGAAGCTTTCTTT.

The rearrangement joins TRBV7-9 to TRBJ1-6; perhaps TRBD1 as D (5 bases). Per the germline V gene, CDR1 is SEHNR and CDR2 is FQNEAQ (reference sequence). The CDR3 extends over 14 amino acids. V was trimmed by 1 base and J by 10 bases, leaving 11 bases between them. The CDR3 sequence: CASSLGQWFSPLHF. CDR3 sequence (DNA): TGTGCCAGCAGCTTAGGACAGTGGTTCTCACCCCTCCACTTT.

The J gene is TRBJ2-3, the V gene TRBV19; D perhaps matches TRBD2 (6 bases). Germline CDR1 and CDR2: LNHDA and SQIVND (reference sequence). Trimming left V 3 bases short and J 1 base short, with 11 bases between. CDR3 size: 15 residues. CDR3 sequence (DNA): TGTGCCAGTAGTATTAAACGGGAGCGCACAGATACGCAGTATTTT. This gives the protein CASSIKRERTDTQYF.

This clone was picked up one time. This chain connects TRBV4-1 to TRBJ1-2, with D unresolved. Trimming took 0 bases from V and 2 from J, leaving 7 bases between them. This CDR3 spans 14 amino acids. Germline V gene lookup returns CDR1 MGHRA and CDR2 YSYEKL. Here the CDR3 reads CASSQDPLNYGYTF. The CDR3 DNA follows: TGCGCCAGCAGCCAAGACCCCTTAAACTATGGCTACACCTTC.

This sequence joins TRBV10-3 and TRBJ1-3; 7 positions agree with TRBD1. Germline assignment: CDR1 ENHRY and CDR2 SYGVKD. The CDR3 loop spans 14 amino acids. The J segment lost 9 bases and the V segment lost 8 bases, leaving 13 bases of the junction unmatched. The CDR3, as DNA: TGTGCCATCTCAAACCCCGACAGGGACAGCACCATATATTTT. Protein sequence: CAISNPDRDSTIYF.

This chain uses TRBV19 with TRBJ1-4; 7 bases map to TRBD1. V dropped 4 bases and J dropped 10; count of bases not matched to a gene: 6. This CDR3 spans 13 amino acids. Germline V gene sequence: CDR1 LNHDA, CDR2 SQIVND (reference sequence). Here the CDR3 reads CASSTQGDRKLFF. CDR3 DNA sequence: TGTGCCAGTAGTACCCAGGGGGACAGAAAACTGTTTTTT.